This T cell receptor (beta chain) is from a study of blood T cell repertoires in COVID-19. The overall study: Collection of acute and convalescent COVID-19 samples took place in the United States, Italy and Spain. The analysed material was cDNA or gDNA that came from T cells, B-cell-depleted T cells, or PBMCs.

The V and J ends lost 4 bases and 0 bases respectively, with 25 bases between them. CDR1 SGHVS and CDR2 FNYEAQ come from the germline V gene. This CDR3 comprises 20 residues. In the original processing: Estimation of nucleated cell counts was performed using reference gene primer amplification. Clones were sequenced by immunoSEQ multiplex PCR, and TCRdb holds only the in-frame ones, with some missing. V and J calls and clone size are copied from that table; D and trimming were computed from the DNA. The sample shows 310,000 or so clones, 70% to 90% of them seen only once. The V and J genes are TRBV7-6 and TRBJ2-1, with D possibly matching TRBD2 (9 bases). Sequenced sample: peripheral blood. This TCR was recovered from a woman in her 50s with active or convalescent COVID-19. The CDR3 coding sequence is TGTGCCAGCAGCTCTCCGGGACAGGCCCTTAGCGGGAGCTCCTACAATGAGCAGTTCTTC. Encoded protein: CASSSPGQALSGSSYNEQFF.